The rows below give T cell receptor beta chains drawn from one sample of a study of blood T cell repertoires in COVID-19. Produced via immunoSEQ multiplex PCR; TCRdb's table is partial and in-frame only. The sample includes over 200,000 clones, 90% to 95% of them seen just once. The sample consisted of peripheral blood. These receptors all stem from a man aged 30 to 39 with acute or convalescent COVID-19. Each CDR3 is given with its conserved first and last residue. A D gene is named only where the DNA matches it firmly. Clone size, where shown, is once, few, many, or a class for clones that have expanded.

v_gene	j_gene	abundance	d_gene	CDR3nt	CDR3aa
TRBV10-2	TRBJ2-2	few	-	TGCGCCAGCGGAAAATCTACCGGGACCGGGGAGCTGTTTTTT	CASGKSTGTGELFF
TRBV28	TRBJ1-2	-	-	TGTGCCAGCAGTTTAAAGTCAGGGATCGGCTACACCTTC	CASSLKSGIGYTF
TRBV6-4	TRBJ2-3	-	-	TGTGCCAGCAGTGAACTGGGCCCCGGAGGAGGCACAGATACGCAGTATTTT	CASSELGPGGGTDTQYF
TRBV27	TRBJ1-2	-	-	TGTGCCAGCAGTCCGTCGGGACTCCATAACTATGGCTACACCTTC	CASSPSGLHNYGYTF
TRBV7-9	TRBJ1-6	-	-	TGTGCCAGCAGCTTAGGACAGATTTATTCACCCCTCCACTTT	CASSLGQIYSPLHF
TRBV19	TRBJ2-4	once	-	TGTGCCAGTAGTGTCATAGCCGGGACAAAAAACATTCAGTACTTC	CASSVIAGTKNIQYF
TRBV27	TRBJ2-1	-	-	TGTGCCAGCAGTCCGCGAGGACTGGGATTGAATGAGCAGTTCTTC	CASSPRGLGLNEQFF
TRBV13	TRBJ2-7	-	TRBD2	TGTGCCAGCAGCACGAGGAGGCTAGCGGGGTTCTACGAGCAGTACTTC	CASSTRRLAGFYEQYF
TRBV19	TRBJ1-1	-	-	TGTGCCAGTAGTACTTCCCGTCTCGACAGTGAAGCTTTCTTT	CASSTSRLDSEAFF
TRBV5-6	TRBJ1-1	-	TRBD1	TGTGCCAGCAGCTTGGCAGGGGGCCTGCAAGCATGGACTGAAGCTTTCTTT	CASSLAGGLQAWTEAFF
TRBV6-5	TRBJ2-7	-	-	TGTGCGTCCTCCTTGGACAACCCCTACGAGCAGTACTTC	CASSLDNPYEQYF
TRBV19	TRBJ2-7	-	-	TGTGCCAGTAGTGCCCCAGGTTCCTCCTACGAGCAGTACTTC	CASSAPGSSYEQYF
TRBV2	TRBJ1-4	-	-	TGTGCCAGCAGTGAAGACAGCCTGCATGAAAAACTGTTTTTT	CASSEDSLHEKLFF
TRBV6-5	TRBJ2-1	-	-	TGTGCCAGCAGCACCGGTCATGCGGGTGAGCAGTTCTTC	CASSTGHAGEQFF
TRBV7-9	TRBJ2-1	-	TRBD2	TGTGCCAGCAGCTCCCGGACTAGTCTCGATGAGCAGTTCTTC	CASSSRTSLDEQFF
TRBV5-1	TRBJ1-1	-	-	TGCGCCAGCAGCCCGGGGGGGAACACTGAAGCTTTCTTT	CASSPGGNTEAFF
TRBV2	TRBJ2-3	-	-	TGTGCCAGCAGTATGCAAACTGGACTGCCCACAGATACGCAGTATTTT	CASSMQTGLPTDTQYF
TRBV7-9	TRBJ1-4	-	-	TGTGCCAGCAGCCCGGGCGGGGGGCCGGGTGAAAAACTGTTTTTT	CASSPGGGPGEKLFF
TRBV5-1	TRBJ2-2	-	-	TGCGCCAGCAGCTTGAGCATCTCCACGGGGGCCGGGGAGCTGTTTTTT	CASSLSISTGAGELFF
TRBV5-1	TRBJ1-1	-	TRBD1	TGCGCCAGCAGCTTGTACAGGGGAGGCACTGAAGCTTTCTTT	CASSLYRGGTEAFF
TRBV9	TRBJ1-3	-	-	TGTGCCAGCAGCGTAGCAGGTTTGTCACTGCGAAACACCATATATTTT	CASSVAGLSLRNTIYF
TRBV2	TRBJ2-7	-	-	TGTGCCAGCAGCCGGGACACAGCCTACGAGCAGTACTTC	CASSRDTAYEQYF
TRBV9	TRBJ1-6	-	-	TGTGCCAGCAGCGTAGGAGAGCTTCTCAGGTCACCCCTCCACTTT	CASSVGELLRSPLHF
TRBV15	TRBJ1-5	-	TRBD1	TGTGCCACCAGCAGGCGGACAGGGGGAGTATTTCAGCCCCAGCATTTT	CATSRRTGGVFQPQHF
TRBV11-2	TRBJ2-1	-	-	TGTGCCAGCAGCTTTTACTTAGCGGAAACCTTCAATGAGCAGTTCTTC	CASSFYLAETFNEQFF
TRBV27	TRBJ2-7	-	TRBD2	TGTGCCAGCAGTTTATACCTAGCGGGAAGCTACGAGCAGTACTTC	CASSLYLAGSYEQYF
TRBV7-9	TRBJ2-2	few	TRBD1	TGTGCCAGCAGCTCTGGACAGGGATCCGGGGAGCTGTTTTTT	CASSSGQGSGELFF
TRBV5-5	TRBJ1-5	-	-	TGTGCCAGCAGCTTGGGGTGGGGGCGAGCGAGCAATCAGCCCCAGCATTTT	CASSLGWGRASNQPQHF
TRBV15	TRBJ1-6	-	-	TGTGCCACCAGCAGGCCGAGCTCCTATAATTCACCCCTCCACTTT	CATSRPSSYNSPLHF
TRBV18	TRBJ1-4	-	TRBD1	TGTGCCAGCTCACCCCTGGACAGGGGGCAGCGATTAAAACTGTTTTTT	CASSPLDRGQRLKLFF
TRBV10-3	TRBJ1-2	-	TRBD1	TGTGCCATCCTCGGACAGGGGGCCTATGGCTACACCTTC	CAILGQGAYGYTF
TRBV14	TRBJ2-7	-	TRBD1	TGTGCCAGCGCAGTAATGTACGGGACAGGGGTTTACGAGCAGTACTTC	CASAVMYGTGVYEQYF
TRBV11-3	TRBJ2-7	medium-sized	-	TGTGCCCTGGGGGCTAACTACGAGCAGTACTTC	CALGANYEQYF
TRBV2	TRBJ1-6	-	-	TGTGCCAGCGGACGAAGGGAGAGCTCCTATAATTCACCCCTCCACTTT	CASGRRESSYNSPLHF
TRBV28	TRBJ1-1	-	TRBD1	TGTGCCAGCAGTGCTGGACAGGGAAAGAGCACTGAAGCTTTCTTT	CASSAGQGKSTEAFF
TRBV5-1	TRBJ1-6	-	-	TGCGCCAGCAGCTTGACTACCGGAACAGGCTCCTATAATTCACCCCTCCACTTT	CASSLTTGTGSYNSPLHF
TRBV6-6	TRBJ2-1	-	-	TGTGCCAGCACTTTAGGGGACTCCTACAATGAGCAGTTCTTC	CASTLGDSYNEQFF
TRBV3-1/TRBV3-2	TRBJ2-5	-	TRBD2	TGTGCCAGCGCTAGGGGTCCGGGACTAGCGGGGGAGACCCAGTACTTC	CASARGPGLAGETQYF
TRBV5-4	TRBJ1-1	-	TRBD1	TGTGCCAGCAGCCAAGATGAAACAGGGGCCCCGGTCACTGAAGCTTTCTTT	CASSQDETGAPVTEAFF
TRBV19	TRBJ1-2	-	TRBD1	TGTGCCAGTAGTATAGCCTGGACAGGGGGCGCTGGCTACACCTTC	CASSIAWTGGAGYTF
TRBV28	TRBJ2-7	-	TRBD1	TGTGCCAGTAAGCCGGGACAGGGAACGTACGAGCAGTACTTC	CASKPGQGTYEQYF
TRBV6-5	TRBJ1-2	-	-	TGTGCCAGCAGTGACTCCAAGACAGGAACCTATGGCTACACCTTC	CASSDSKTGTYGYTF
TRBV24-1	TRBJ2-1	-	TRBD1	TGTGCCACCAGTGATCCGGGACAGGGTCCAATTAATGAGCAGTTCTTC	CATSDPGQGPINEQFF
TRBV9	TRBJ2-7	once	-	TGTGCCAGCAGCGAGGGGGGGGACACTGCGTTGGAGCAGTACTTC	CASSEGGDTALEQYF
TRBV7-2	TRBJ2-1	-	TRBD2	TGTGCCAGCAGCTTAGCGGGTCTAGCGGGAGTGCAGTTCTTC	CASSLAGLAGVQFF
TRBV9	TRBJ1-2	-	-	TGTGCCAGCAGCACACAAGGGTCTAGCCGCCTCTATGGCTACACCTTC	CASSTQGSSRLYGYTF
TRBV28	TRBJ2-2	-	-	TGTGCCAGCACCCTCACCGGGGAGCTGTTTTTT	CASTLTGELFF
TRBV4-1	TRBJ1-1	-	-	TGCGCCAGCAGCCAAGGCCAGTTTGAAATGAACACTGAAGCTTTCTTT	CASSQGQFEMNTEAFF
TRBV5-1	TRBJ2-2	-	-	TGCGCCAGCGCCTTCATGGCTAGTAACACCGGGGAGCTGTTTTTT	CASAFMASNTGELFF
TRBV29-1	TRBJ2-1	once	-	TGCAGCGTCCCGGACTCCCCCAAAATCAATGAGCAGTTCTTC	CSVPDSPKINEQFF
TRBV3-1/TRBV3-2	TRBJ2-2	-	TRBD1	TGTGCCAGCAGCCGTGGGACAGGCCTCGAGCTGTTTTTT	CASSRGTGLELFF
TRBV7-6	TRBJ2-2	-	-	TGTGCCAGCAGCGGGCTAGCGTTGCCTGGCGGGGAGCTGTTTTTT	CASSGLALPGGELFF
TRBV3-1/TRBV3-2	TRBJ2-1	-	TRBD2	TGTGCCAGCAGCCAAGAATTGATAGCGGGCACCAGCTCCTACAATGAGCAGTTCTTC	CASSQELIAGTSSYNEQFF
TRBV10-2	TRBJ2-5	-	TRBD2	TGCGCCAGCAGTGATCTAGCGGGGGGGCCAGGGACCCAGTACTTC	CASSDLAGGPGTQYF
TRBV7-9	TRBJ2-3	-	TRBD2	TGTGCCAGCAGCTTACCGAGCGGGAGTGGAGGAGATACGCAGTATTTT	CASSLPSGSGGDTQYF
TRBV28	TRBJ1-3	once	-	TGTGCCAGCACTACCCTGGGGGGATCTGGAAACACCATATATTTT	CASTTLGGSGNTIYF